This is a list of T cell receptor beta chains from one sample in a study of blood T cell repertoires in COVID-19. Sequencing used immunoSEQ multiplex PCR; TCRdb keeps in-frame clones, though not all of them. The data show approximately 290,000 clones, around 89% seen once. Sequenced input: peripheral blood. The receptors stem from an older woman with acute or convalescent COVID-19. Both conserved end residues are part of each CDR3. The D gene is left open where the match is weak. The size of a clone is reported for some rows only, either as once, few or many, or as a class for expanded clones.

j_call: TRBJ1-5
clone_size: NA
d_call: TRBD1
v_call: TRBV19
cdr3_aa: CASSTDRGLKPQHF
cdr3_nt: TGTGCCAGTAGTACGGACAGGGGGCTTAAGCCCCAGCATTTT

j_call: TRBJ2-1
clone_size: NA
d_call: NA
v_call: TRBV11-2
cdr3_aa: CASSQLAGTYNEQFF
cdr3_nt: TGTGCCAGCAGCCAATTGGCGGGAACCTACAATGAGCAGTTCTTC

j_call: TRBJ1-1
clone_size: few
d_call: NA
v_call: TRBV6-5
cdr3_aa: CASSYFGNTEAFF
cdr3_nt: TGTGCCAGCAGTTACTTCGGGAACACTGAAGCTTTCTTT

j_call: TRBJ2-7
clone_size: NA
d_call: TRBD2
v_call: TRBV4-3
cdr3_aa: CASSQALAGVVEQYF
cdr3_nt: TGCGCCAGCAGCCAAGCACTAGCGGGAGTGGTCGAGCAGTACTTC

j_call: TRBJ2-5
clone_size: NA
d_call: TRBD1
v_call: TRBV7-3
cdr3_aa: CASSPSTGAQETQYF
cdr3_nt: TGTGCCAGCAGCCCATCAACAGGGGCCCAAGAGACCCAGTACTTC

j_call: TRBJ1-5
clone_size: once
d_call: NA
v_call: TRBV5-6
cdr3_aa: CASSSGTPGEPQHF
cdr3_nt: TGTGCCAGCAGTTCCGGGACACCCGGCGAGCCCCAGCATTTT

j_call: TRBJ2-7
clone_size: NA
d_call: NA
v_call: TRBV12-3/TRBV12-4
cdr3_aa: CASSFVLSYEQYF
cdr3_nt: TGTGCCAGCAGTTTCGTCCTGTCCTACGAGCAGTACTTC

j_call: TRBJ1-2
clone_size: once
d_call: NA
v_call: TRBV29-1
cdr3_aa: CSVAADYGYTF
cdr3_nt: TGCAGCGTTGCTGCAGACTATGGCTACACCTTC

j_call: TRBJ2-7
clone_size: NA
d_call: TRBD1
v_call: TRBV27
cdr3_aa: CASSLVAQGFYEQYF
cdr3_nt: TGTGCCAGCAGTTTAGTAGCACAGGGGTTCTACGAGCAGTACTTC

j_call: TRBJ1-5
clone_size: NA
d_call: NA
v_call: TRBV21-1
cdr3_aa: CASTRQDGNQPQHF
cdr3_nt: TGTGCCAGCACCCGTCAGGATGGAAATCAGCCCCAGCATTTT

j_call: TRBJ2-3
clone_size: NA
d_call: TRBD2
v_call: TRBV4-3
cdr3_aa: CASSRDGESGGAFTDTQYF
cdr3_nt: TGCGCCAGCAGCCGGGATGGGGAAAGCGGGGGGGCTTTCACAGATACGCAGTATTTT

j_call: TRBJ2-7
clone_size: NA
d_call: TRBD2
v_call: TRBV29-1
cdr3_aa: CSVSLSPGTSYEQYF
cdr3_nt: TGCAGCGTCTCCCTTTCCCCCGGGACTAGCTACGAGCAGTACTTC

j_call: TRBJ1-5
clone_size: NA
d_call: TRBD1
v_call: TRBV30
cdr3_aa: CAWSTGVGQPQHF
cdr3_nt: TGTGCCTGGTCAACAGGGGTGGGACAGCCCCAGCATTTT

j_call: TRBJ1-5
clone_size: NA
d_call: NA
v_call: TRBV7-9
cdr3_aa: CASSTEGLINQPQHF
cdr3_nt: TGTGCCAGCAGTACTGAGGGACTGATTAATCAGCCCCAGCATTTT

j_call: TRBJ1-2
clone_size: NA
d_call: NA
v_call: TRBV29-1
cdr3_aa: CSARTENYGYTF
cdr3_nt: TGCAGCGCCAGGACAGAAAACTATGGCTACACCTTC

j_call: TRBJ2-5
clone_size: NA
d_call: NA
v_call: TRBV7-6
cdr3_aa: CASSLRGGLGETQYF
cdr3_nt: TGTGCCAGCAGCTTAAGGGGGGGCCTCGGTGAGACCCAGTACTTC

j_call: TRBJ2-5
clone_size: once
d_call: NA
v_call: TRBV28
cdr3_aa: CASSPGETQYF
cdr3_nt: TGTGCCAGCAGTCCGGGGGAGACCCAGTACTTC

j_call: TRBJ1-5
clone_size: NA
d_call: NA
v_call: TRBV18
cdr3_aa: CASSPTGKANQPQHF
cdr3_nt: TGTGCCAGCTCACCCACAGGGAAGGCCAATCAGCCCCAGCATTTT

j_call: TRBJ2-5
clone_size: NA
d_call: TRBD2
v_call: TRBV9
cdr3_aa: CASSVSSGGRETQYF
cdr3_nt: TGTGCCAGCAGCGTAAGCAGCGGGGGGAGGGAGACCCAGTACTTC

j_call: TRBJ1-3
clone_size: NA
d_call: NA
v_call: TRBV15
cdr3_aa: CATSRDTGVNSGNTIYF
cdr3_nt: TGTGCCACCAGCAGAGATACGGGGGTAAACTCTGGAAACACCATATATTTT

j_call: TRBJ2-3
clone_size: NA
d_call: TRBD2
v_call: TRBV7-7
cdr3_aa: CASSLNTGGTTDTQYF
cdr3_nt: TGTGCCAGCAGCTTGAATACGGGGGGGACCACAGATACGCAGTATTTT

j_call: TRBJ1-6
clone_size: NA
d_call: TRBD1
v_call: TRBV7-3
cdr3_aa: CASSADRVSPLHF
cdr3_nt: TGTGCCAGCAGCGCCGACAGGGTTTCACCCCTCCACTTT

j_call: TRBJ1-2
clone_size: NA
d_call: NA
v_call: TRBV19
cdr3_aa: CASSRRGVSGYTF
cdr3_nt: TGTGCCAGTAGTAGGAGGGGTGTAAGTGGCTACACCTTC

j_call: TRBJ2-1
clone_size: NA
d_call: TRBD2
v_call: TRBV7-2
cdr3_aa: CASSPRLPGLAGEWEQFF
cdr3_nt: TGTGCCAGCAGTCCACGACTACCGGGACTAGCGGGAGAATGGGAGCAGTTCTTC

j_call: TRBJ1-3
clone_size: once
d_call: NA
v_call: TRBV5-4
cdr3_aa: CASSLRGSGNTIYF
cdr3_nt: TGTGCCAGCAGCTTGAGGGGCTCTGGAAACACCATATATTTT

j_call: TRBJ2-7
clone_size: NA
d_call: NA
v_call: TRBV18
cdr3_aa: CASSPQGSSYEQYF
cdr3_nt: TGTGCCAGCTCACCGCAGGGGAGCTCCTACGAGCAGTACTTC

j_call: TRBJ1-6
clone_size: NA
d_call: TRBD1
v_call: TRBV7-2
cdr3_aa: CASSLATGTGASPLHF
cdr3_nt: TGTGCCAGCAGCTTGGCAACCGGGACAGGGGCATCACCCCTCCACTTT

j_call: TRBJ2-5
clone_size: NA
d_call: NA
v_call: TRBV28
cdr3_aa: CASGQTPGTQYF
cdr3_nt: TGTGCCAGCGGACAGACACCGGGGACCCAGTACTTC

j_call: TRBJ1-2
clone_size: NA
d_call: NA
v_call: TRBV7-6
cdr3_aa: CASSLRGLGYGYTF
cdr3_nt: TGTGCCAGCAGCTTGCGGGGGCTAGGCTATGGCTACACCTTC

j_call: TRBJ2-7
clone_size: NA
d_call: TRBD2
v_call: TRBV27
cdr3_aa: CACRGGGPSYEQYF
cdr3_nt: TGTGCCTGCCGCGGCGGGGGGCCCTCCTACGAGCAGTACTTC

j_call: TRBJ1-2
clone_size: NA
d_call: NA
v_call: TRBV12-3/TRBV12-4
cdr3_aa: CASTDGTGYGYTF
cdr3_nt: TGTGCCAGCACCGACGGAACAGGGTATGGCTACACCTTC

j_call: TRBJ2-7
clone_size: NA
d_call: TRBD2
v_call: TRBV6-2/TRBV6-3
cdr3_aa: CASSRGGYEQYF
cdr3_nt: TGTGCCAGCAGCCGCGGGGGCTACGAGCAGTACTTC

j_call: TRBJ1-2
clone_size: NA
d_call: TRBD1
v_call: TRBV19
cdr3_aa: CASSDTGVGYGYTF
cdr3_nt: TGTGCCAGTAGTGATACAGGGGTTGGCTATGGCTACACCTTC